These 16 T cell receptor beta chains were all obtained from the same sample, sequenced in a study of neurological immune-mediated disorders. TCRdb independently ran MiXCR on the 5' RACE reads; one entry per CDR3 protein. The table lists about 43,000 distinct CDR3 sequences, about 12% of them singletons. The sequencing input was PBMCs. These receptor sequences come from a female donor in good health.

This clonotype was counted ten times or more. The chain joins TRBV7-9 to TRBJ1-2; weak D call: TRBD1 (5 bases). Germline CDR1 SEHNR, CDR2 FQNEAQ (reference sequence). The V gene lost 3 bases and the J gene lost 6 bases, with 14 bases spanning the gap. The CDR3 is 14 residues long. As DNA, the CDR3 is TGTGCCAGCAGCTTCGGGGGAACCCCCCATGGCTACACCTTC. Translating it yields CASSFGGTPHGYTF.

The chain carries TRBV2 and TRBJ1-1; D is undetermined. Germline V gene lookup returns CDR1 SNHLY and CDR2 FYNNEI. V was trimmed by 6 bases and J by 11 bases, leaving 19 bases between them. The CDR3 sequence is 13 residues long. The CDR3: CASSRPDVVGAFF. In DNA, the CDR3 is TGTGCCAGCAGCCGGCCGGATGTGGTTGGGGCTTTCTTT.

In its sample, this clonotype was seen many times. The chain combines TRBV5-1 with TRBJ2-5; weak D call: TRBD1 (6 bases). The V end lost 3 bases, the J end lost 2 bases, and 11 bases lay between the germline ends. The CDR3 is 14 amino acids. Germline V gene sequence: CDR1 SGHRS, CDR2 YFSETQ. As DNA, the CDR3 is TGCGCCAGCAGCTACTCGGGACAACAAGAGACCCAGTACTTC. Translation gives CASSYSGQQETQYF.

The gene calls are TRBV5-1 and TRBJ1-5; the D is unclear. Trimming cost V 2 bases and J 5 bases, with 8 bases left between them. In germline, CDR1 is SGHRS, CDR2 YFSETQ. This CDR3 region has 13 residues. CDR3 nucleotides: TGCGCCAGCAGCTTCTGCATGGATCAGCCCCAGCATTTT. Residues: CASSFCMDQPQHF.

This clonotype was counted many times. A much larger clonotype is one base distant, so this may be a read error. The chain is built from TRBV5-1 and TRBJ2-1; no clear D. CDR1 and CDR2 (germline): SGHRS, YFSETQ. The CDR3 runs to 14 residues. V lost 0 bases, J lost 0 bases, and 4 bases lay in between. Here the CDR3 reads CASSLESSYNEQFF. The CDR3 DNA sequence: TGCGCCAGCAGCTTGGAGAGCTCCTACAATGAGCAGTTCTTC.

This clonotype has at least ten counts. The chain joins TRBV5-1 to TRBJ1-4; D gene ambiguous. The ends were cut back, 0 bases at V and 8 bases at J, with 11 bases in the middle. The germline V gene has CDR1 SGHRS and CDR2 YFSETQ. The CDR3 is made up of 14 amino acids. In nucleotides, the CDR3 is TGCGCCAGCAGCTTGGGAGGTCTCGGGGAAAAACTGTTTTTT. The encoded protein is CASSLGGLGEKLFF.

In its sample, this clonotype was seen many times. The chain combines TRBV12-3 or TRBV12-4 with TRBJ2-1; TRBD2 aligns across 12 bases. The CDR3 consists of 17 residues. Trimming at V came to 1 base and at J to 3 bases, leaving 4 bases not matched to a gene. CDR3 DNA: TGTGCCAGCAGTTTAGTGACTAGCGGGAGACTCTACAATGAGCAGTTCTTC. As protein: CASSLVTSGRLYNEQFF.

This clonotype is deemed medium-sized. CDR3 residues: CASSLAFGTRHEQFF. The CDR3 DNA is TGCGCCAGCAGCTTGGCTTTCGGGACTAGACATGAGCAGTTCTTC. This chain links TRBV5-1 with TRBJ2-1, with 8 positions matching TRBD2. CDR3 length: 15 amino acids. CDR1 and CDR2 from the germline V gene are SGHRS and YFSETQ. The ends lost 0 bases at V and 8 bases at J; junction bases unmatched: 7.

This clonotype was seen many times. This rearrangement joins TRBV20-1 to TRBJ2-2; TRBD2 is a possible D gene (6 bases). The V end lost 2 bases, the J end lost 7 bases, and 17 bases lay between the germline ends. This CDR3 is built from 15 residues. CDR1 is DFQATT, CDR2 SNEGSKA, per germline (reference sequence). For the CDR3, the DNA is TGCAGTGCTAGATTACTCTCGGGGGTTGTCGGGGAGCTGTTTTTT. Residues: CSARLLSGVVGELFF.

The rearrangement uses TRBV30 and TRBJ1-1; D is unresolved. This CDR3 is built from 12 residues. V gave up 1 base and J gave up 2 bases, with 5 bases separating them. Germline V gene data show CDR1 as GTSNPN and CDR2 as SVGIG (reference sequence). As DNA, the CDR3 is TGTGCCTGGAGTGCCACAAACACTGAAGCTTTCTTT. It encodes CAWSATNTEAFF.

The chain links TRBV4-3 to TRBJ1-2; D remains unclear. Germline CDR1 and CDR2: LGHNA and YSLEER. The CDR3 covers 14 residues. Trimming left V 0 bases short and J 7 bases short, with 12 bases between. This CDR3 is CASSQDHGPSGYTF. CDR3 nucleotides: TGCGCCAGCAGCCAAGATCACGGGCCAAGTGGCTACACCTTC.

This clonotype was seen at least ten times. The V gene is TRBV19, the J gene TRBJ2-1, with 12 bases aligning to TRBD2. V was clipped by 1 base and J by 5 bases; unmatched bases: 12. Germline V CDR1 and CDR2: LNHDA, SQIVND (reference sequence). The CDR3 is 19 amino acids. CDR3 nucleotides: TGTGCCAGTAGTATAGTCCTAGCGGGAGGGGCCCCTTCCCACAATGAGCAGTTCTTC. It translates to CASSIVLAGGAPSHNEQFF.

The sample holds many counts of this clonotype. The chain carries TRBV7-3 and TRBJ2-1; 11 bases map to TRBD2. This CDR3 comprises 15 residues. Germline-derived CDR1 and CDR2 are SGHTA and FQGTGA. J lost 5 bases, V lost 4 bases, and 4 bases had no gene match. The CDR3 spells CASSWGLADNNEQFF. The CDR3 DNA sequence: TGTGCCAGCAGCTGGGGACTAGCGGATAACAATGAGCAGTTCTTC.

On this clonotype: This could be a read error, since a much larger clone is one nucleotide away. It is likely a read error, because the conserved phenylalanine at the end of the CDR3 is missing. The CDR3 here is CASSPPTDTQYS. CDR3 DNA sequence: TGTGCCAGCTCACCACCGACAGATACGCAGTATTCT. This rearrangement joins TRBV18 to TRBJ2-3; no reliable D call. The CDR3 has 12 amino acids. V lost 0 bases and J lost 3, with 1 base in between. The germline V gene has CDR1 KGHSH and CDR2 LQKENI.

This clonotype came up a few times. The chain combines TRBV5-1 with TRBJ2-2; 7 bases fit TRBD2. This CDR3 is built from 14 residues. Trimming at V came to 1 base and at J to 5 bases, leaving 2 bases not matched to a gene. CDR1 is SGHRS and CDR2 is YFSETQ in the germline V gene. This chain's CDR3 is CASSLSGDTGELFF. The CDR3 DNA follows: TGCGCCAGCAGCTTGAGCGGGGATACCGGGGAGCTGTTTTTT.

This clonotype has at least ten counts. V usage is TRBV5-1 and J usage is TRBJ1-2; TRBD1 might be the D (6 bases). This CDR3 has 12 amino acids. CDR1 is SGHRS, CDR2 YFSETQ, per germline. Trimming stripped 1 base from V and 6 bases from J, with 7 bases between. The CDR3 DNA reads TGCGCCAGCAGCTTGAACAGGGATGGCTACACCTTC. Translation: CASSLNRDGYTF. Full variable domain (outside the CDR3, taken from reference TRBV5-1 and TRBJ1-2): KAGVTQTPRYLIKTRGQQVTLSCSPISGHRSVSWYQQTPGQGLQFLFEYFSETQRNKGNFPGRFSGRQFSNSRSEMNVSTLELGDSALYLCASSLNRDGYTFGSGTRLTVV.